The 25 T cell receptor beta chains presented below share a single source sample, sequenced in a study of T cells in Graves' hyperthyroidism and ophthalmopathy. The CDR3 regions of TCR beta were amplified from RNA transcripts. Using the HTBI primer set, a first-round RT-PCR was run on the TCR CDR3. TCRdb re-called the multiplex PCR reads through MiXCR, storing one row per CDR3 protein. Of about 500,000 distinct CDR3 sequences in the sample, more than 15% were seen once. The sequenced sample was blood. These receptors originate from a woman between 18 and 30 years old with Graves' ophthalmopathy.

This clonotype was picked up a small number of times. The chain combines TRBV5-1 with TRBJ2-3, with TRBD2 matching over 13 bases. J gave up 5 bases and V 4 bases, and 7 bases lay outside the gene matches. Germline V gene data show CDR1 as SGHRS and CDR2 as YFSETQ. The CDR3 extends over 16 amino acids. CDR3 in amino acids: CASSQLAGGLKDTQYF. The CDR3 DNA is TGCGCCAGCAGCCAACTAGCGGGGGGGCTCAAAGATACGCAGTATTTT. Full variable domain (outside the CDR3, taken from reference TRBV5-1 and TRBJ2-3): KAGVTQTPRYLIKTRGQQVTLSCSPISGHRSVSWYQQTPGQGLQFLFEYFSETQRNKGNFPGRFSGRQFSNSRSEMNVSTLELGDSALYLCASSQLAGGLKDTQYFGPGTRLTVL.

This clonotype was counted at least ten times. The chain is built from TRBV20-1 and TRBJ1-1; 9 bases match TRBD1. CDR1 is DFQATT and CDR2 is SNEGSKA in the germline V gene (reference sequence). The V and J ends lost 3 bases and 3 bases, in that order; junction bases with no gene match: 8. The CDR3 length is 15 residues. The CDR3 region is CSASNRGRWDTEAFF. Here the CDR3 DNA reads TGCAGTGCTAGTAACAGGGGGCGCTGGGACACTGAAGCTTTCTTT.

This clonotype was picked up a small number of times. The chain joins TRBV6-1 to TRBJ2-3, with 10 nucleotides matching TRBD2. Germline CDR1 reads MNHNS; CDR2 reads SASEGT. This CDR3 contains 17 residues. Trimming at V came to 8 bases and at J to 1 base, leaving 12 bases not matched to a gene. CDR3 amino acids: CASASQLAGARTDTQYF. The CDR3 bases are TGTGCCAGCGCCTCCCAGCTAGCGGGGGCGCGCACAGATACGCAGTATTTT.

CDR3 residues: CASSVPGQGAVGANVLTF. DNA of the CDR3: TGTGCCAGCAGCGTACCGGGACAGGGGGCGGTTGGGGCCAACGTCCTGACTTTC. The chain recombines TRBV5-4 with TRBJ2-6, with TRBD1 matching 12 bases. CDR1 is SGHNT, CDR2 YYREEE, per germline (reference sequence). The CDR3 covers 18 residues. V lost 4 bases, J lost 3 bases, and 8 bases stayed unmatched.

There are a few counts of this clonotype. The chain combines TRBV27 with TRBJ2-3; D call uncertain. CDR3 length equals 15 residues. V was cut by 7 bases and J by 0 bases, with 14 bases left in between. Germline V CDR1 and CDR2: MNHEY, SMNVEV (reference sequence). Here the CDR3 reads CASTLRPWSTDTQYF. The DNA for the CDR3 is TGTGCCAGCACGCTCAGACCCTGGAGCACAGATACGCAGTATTTT.

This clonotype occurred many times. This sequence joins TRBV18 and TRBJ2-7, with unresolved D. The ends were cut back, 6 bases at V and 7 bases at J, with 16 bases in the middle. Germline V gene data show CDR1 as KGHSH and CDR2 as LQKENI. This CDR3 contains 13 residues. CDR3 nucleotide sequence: TGTGCCAGCTCCACCGGGCCTAAAGGGGAGCAGTACTTC. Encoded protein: CASSTGPKGEQYF.

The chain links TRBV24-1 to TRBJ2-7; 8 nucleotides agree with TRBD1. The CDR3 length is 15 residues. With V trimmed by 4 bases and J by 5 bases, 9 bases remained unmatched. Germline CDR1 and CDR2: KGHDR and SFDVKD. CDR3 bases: TGTGCCACCAGTGACCCCGGGACAGGCCTCAACGAGCAGTACTTC. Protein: CATSDPGTGLNEQYF.

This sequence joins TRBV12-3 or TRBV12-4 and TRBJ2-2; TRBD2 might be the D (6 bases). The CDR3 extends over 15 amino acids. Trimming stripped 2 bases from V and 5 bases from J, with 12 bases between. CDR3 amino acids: CASSLLAGRTGELFF. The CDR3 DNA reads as TGTGCCAGCAGTTTATTGGCGGGAAGGACCGGGGAGCTGTTTTTT.

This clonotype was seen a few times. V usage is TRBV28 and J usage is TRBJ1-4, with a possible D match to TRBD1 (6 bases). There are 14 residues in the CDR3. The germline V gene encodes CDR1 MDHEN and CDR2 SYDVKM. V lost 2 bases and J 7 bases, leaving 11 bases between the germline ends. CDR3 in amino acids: CASSLATGSEKLFF. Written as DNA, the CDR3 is TGTGCCAGCAGTTTAGCGACAGGCAGTGAAAAACTGTTTTTT.

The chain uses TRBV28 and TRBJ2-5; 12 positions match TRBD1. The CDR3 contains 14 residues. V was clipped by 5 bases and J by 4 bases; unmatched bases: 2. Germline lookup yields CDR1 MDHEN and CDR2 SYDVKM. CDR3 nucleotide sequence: TGTGCCAGCAGTCGGGACAGGGGGCCAGAGACCCAGTACTTC. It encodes CASSRDRGPETQYF.

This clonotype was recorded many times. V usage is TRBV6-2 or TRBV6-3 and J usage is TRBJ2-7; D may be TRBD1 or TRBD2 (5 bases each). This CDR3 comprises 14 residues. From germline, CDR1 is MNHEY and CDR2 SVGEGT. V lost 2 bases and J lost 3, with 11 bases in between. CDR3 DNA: TGTGCCAGCAGTTACCCGGGACCACTCTACGAGCAGTACTTC. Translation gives CASSYPGPLYEQYF.

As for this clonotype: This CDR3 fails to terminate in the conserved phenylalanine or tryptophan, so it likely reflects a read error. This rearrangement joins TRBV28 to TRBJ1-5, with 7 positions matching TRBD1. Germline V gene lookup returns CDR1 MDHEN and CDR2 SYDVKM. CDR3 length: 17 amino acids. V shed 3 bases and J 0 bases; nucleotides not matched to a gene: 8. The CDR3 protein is CASSFVDRDYSNQPQHI. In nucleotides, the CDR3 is TGTGCCAGCAGTTTCGTTGACAGGGACTATAGCAATCAGCCCCAGCATATT.

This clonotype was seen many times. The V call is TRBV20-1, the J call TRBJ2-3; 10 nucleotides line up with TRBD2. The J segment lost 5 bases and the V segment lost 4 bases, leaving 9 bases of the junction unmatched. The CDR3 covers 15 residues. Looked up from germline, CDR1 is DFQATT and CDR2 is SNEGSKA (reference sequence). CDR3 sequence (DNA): TGCAGTGCTACTCAGAGCGGGGGGGCCGGAGATACGCAGTATTTT. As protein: CSATQSGGAGDTQYF.

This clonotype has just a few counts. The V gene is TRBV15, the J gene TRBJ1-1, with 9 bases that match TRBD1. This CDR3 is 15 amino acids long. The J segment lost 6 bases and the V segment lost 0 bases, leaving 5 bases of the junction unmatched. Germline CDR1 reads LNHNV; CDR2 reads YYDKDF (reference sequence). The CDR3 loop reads CATSRDLQGAAEAFF. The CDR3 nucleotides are TGTGCCACCAGCAGAGATTTACAGGGGGCAGCTGAAGCTTTCTTT.

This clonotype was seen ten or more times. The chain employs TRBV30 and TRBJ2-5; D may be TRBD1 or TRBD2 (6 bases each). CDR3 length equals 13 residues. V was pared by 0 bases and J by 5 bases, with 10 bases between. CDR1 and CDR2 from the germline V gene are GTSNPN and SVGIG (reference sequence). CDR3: CAWSVGGAETQYF. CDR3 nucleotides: TGTGCCTGGAGTGTCGGGGGCGCGGAGACCCAGTACTTC.

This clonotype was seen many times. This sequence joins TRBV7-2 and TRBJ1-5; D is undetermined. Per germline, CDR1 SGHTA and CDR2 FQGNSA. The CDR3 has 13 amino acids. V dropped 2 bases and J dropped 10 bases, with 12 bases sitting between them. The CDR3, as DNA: TGTGCCAGCAGCTTATCCGCGGCCCGTCCCCAGCATTTT. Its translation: CASSLSAARPQHF.

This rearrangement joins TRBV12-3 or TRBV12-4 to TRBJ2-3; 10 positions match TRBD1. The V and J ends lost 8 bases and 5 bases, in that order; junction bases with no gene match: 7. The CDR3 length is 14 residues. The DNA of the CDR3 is TGTGCCAGCGGAGACAGGGGGCGGGTAGATACGCAGTATTTT. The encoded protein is CASGDRGRVDTQYF.

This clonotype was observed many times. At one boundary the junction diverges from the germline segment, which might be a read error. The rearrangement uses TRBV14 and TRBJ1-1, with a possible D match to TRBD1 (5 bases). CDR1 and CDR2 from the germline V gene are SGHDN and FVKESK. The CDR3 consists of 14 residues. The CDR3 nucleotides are TGCGCCAGCAGCCAAGGGGCAGAGAACACTGAAGCTTTCTTT. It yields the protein CASSQGAENTEAFF.

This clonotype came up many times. The CDR3 region is CASSQDGTGTEAFF. Here the CDR3 DNA reads TGCGCCAGCAGCCAAGATGGTACGGGCACTGAAGCTTTCTTT. The chain combines TRBV4-3 with TRBJ1-1; D unresolved. CDR3 length: 14 residues. Germline V CDR1 and CDR2: LGHNA, YSLEER. V was cut by 0 bases and J by 4 bases, with 9 bases left in between.

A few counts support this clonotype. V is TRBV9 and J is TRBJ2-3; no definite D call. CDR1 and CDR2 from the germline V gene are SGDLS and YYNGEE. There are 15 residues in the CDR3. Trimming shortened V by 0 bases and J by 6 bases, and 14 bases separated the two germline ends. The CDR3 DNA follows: TGTGCCAGCAGCGTAGAGGCGCATTGGAGCGATACGCAGTATTTT. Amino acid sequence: CASSVEAHWSDTQYF.

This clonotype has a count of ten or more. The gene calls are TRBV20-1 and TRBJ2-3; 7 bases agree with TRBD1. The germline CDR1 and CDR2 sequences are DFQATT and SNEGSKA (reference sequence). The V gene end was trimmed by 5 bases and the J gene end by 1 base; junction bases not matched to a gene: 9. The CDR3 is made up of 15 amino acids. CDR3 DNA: TGCAGTGCTCCCATCTCCGGGACAGGCACAGATACGCAGTATTTT. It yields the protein CSAPISGTGTDTQYF.

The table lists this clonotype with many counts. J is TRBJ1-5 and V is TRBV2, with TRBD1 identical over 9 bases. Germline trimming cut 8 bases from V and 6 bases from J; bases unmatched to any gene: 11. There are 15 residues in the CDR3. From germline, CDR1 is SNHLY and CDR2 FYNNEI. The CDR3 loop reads CASGLGQGLTQPQHF. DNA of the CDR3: TGTGCCAGCGGATTGGGACAGGGCCTAACTCAGCCCCAGCATTTT.

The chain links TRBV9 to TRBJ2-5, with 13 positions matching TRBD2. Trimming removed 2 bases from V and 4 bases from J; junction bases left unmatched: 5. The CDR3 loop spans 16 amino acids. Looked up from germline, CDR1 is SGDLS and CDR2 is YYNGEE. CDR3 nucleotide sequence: TGTGCCAGCAGCGTTACTAGCGGGAGGGAGTCAGAGACCCAGTACTTC. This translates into CASSVTSGRESETQYF.

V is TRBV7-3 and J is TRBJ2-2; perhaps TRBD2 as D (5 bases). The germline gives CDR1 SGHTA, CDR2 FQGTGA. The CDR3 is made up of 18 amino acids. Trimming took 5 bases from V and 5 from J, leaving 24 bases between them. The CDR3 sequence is CASSPTTPGPIWTGELFF. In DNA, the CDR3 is TGTGCCAGCAGCCCGACTACACCAGGTCCCATCTGGACCGGGGAGCTGTTTTTT.

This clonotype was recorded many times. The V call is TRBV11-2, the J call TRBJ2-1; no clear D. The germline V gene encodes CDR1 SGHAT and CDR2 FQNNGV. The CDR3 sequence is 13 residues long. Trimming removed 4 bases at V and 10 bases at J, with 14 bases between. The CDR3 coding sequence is TGTGCCAGCAGCTCCGGGCCTACCTGGGAGCAGTTCTTC. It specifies CASSSGPTWEQFF.